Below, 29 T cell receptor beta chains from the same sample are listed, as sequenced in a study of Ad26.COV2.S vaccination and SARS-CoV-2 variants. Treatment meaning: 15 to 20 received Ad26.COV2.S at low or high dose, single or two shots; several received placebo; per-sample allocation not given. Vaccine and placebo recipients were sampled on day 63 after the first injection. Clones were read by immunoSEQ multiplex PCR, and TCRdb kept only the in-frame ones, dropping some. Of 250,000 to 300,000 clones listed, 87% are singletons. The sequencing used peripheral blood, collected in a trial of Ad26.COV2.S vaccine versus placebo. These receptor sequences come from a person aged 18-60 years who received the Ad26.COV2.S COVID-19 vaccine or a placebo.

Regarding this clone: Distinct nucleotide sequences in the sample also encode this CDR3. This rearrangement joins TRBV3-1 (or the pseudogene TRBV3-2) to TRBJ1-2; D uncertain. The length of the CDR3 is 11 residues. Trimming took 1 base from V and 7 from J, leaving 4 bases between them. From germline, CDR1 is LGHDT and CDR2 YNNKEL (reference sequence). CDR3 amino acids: CASSQGGGYTF. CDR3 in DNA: TGTGCCAGCAGCCAAGGAGGTGGCTACACCTTC.

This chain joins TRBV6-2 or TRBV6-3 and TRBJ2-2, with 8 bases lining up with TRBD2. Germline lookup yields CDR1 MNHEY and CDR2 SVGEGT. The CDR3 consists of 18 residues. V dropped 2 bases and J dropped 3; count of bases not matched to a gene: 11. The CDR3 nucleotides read TGTGCCAGCAGTTACGTGGGACTAGGACCGATCTACACCGGGGAGCTGTTTTTT. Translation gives CASSYVGLGPIYTGELFF.

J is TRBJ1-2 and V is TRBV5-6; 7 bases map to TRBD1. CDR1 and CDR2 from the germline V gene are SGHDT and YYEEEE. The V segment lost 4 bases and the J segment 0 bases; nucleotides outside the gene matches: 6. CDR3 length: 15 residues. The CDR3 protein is CASSRFDRANYGYTF. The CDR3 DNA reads TGTGCCAGCAGCCGGTTCGACAGGGCTAACTATGGCTACACCTTC.

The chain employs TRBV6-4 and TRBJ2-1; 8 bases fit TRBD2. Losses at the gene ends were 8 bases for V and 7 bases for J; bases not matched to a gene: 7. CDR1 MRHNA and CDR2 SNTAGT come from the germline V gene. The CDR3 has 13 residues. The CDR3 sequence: CASSTGGVNEQFF. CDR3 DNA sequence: TGTGCCAGCTCGACGGGAGGGGTGAATGAGCAGTTCTTC.

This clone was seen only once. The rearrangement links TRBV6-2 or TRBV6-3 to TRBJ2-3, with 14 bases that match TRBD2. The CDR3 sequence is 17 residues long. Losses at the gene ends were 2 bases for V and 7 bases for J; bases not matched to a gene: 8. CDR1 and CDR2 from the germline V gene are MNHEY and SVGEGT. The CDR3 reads CASSYPGLAGVRNTQYF. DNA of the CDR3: TGTGCCAGCAGTTACCCGGGACTAGCGGGAGTTCGTAATACGCAGTATTTT.

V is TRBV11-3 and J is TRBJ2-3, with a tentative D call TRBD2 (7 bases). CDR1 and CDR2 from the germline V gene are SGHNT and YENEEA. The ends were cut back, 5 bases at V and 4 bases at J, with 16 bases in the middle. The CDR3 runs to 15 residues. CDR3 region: CASSIGGPGADTQYF. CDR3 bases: TGTGCCAGCAGCATCGGGGGGCCAGGGGCAGATACGCAGTATTTT.

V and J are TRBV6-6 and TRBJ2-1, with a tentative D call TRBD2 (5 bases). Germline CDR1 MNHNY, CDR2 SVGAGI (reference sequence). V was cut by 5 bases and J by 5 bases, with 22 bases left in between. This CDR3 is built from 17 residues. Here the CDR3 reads CASSPSPWLAGHNEQFF. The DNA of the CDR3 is TGTGCCAGCAGTCCCTCTCCGTGGCTAGCTGGGCACAATGAGCAGTTCTTC.

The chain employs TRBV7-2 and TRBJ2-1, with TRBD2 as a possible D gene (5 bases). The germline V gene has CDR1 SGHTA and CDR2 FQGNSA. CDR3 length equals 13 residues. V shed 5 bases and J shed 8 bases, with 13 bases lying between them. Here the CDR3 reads CASSHDTRDEQFF. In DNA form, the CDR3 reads TGTGCCAGCAGCCATGATACTAGAGATGAGCAGTTCTTC.

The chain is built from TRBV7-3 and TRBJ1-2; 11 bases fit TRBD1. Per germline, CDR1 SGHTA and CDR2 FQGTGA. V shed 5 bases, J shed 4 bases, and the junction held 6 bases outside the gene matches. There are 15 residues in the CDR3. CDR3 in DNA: TGTGCCAGCAGCACCGGACAGGGGGCGATCTATGGCTACACCTTC. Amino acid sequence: CASSTGQGAIYGYTF. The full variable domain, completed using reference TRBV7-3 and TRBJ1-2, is GAGVSQTPSNKVTEKGKYVELRCDPISGHTALYWYRQSLGQGPEFLIYFQGTGAADDSGLPNDRFFAVRPEGSVSTLKIQRTERGDSAVYLCASSTGQGAIYGYTFGSGTRLTVV.

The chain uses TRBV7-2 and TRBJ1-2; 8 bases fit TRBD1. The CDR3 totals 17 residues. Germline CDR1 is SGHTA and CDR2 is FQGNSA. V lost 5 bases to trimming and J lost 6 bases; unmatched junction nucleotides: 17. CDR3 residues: CASSVWTGITKGHGYTF. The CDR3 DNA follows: TGTGCCAGCAGCGTATGGACAGGGATCACCAAGGGACATGGCTACACCTTC.

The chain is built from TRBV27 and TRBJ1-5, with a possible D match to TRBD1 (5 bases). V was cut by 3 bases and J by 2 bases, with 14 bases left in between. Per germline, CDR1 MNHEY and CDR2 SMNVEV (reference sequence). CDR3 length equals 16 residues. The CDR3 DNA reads TGTGCCAGCAGTTTTTCTGGGAGGGGAGGCAATCAGCCCCAGCATTTT. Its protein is CASSFSGRGGNQPQHF.

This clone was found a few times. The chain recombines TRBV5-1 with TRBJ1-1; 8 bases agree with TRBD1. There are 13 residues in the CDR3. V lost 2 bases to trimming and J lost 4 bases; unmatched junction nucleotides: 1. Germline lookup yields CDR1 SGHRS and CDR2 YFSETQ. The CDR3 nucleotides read TGCGCCAGCAGCTTCCAGGGGGCCACTGAAGCTTTCTTT. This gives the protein CASSFQGATEAFF.

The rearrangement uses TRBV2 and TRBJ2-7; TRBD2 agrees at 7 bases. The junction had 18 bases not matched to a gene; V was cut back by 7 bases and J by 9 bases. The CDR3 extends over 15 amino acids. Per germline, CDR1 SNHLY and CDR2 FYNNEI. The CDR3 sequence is CASKKLASPASLQYF. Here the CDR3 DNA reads TGTGCCAGCAAAAAACTAGCGTCGCCCGCCAGCTTGCAGTACTTC.

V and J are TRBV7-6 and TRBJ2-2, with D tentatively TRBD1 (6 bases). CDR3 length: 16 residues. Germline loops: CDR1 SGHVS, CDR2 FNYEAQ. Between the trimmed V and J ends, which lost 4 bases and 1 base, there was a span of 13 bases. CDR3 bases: TGTGCCAGCAGCTCCCAACAACAGGGGAACACCGGGGAGCTGTTTTTT. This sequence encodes CASSSQQQGNTGELFF.

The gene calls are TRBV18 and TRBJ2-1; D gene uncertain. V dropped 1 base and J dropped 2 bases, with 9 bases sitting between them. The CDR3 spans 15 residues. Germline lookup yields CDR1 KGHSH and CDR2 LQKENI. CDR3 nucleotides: TGTGCCAGCTCACCACTAGAAGGCGCCTACAATGAGCAGTTCTTC. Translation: CASSPLEGAYNEQFF.

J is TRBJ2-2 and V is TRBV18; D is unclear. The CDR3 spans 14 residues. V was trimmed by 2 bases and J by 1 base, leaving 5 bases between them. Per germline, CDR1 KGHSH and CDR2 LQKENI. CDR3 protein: CASSPEENTGELFF. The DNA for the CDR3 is TGTGCCAGCTCACCAGAGGAGAACACCGGGGAGCTGTTTTTT.

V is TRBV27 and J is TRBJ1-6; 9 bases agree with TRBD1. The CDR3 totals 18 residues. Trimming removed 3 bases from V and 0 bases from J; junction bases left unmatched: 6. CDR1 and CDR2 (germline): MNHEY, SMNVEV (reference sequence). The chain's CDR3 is CASSFLGTGNSYNSPLHF. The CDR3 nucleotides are TGTGCCAGCAGTTTCCTAGGGACAGGGAACTCCTATAATTCACCCCTCCACTTT.

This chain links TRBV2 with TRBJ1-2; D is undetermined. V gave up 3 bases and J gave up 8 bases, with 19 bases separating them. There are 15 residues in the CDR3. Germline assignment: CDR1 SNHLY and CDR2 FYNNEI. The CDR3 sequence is CASSDRPVYGDGYTF. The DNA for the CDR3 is TGTGCCAGCAGTGATAGGCCAGTTTACGGCGACGGCTACACCTTC.

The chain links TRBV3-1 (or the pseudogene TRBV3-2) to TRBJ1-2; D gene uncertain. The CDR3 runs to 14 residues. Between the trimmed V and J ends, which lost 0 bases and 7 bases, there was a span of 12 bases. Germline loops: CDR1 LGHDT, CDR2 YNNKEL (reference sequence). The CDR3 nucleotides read TGTGCCAGCAGCCAAGATTTTAACGGACGTGGCTACACCTTC. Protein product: CASSQDFNGRGYTF.

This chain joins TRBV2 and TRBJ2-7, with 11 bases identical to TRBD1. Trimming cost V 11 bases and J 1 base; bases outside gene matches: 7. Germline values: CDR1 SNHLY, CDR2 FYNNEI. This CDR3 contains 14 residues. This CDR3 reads CAAPGTGGSYEQYF. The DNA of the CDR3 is TGTGCCGCCCCCGGGACAGGGGGGTCCTACGAGCAGTACTTC.

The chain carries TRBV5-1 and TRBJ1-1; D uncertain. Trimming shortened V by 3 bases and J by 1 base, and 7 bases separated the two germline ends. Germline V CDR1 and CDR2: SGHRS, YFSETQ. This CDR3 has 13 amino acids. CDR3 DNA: TGCGCCAGCAGCTCCGACGGGAACACTGAAGCTTTCTTT. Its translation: CASSSDGNTEAFF.

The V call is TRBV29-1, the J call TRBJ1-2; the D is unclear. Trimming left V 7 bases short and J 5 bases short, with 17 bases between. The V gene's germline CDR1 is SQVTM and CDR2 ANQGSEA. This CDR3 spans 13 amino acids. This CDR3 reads CSALGTDIYGYTF. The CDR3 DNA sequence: TGCAGCGCGTTGGGTACGGATATATATGGCTACACCTTC.

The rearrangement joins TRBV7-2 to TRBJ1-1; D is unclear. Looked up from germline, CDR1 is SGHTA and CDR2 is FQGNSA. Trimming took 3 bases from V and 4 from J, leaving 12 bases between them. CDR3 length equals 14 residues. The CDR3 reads CASSFGGVGTEAFF. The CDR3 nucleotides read TGTGCCAGCAGCTTTGGTGGGGTGGGCACTGAAGCTTTCTTT.

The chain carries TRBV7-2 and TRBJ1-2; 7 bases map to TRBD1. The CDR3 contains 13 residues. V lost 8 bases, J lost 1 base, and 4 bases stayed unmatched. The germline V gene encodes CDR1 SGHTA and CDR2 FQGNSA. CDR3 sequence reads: CASDRDNNYGYTF. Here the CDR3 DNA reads TGTGCCAGCGACAGGGACAATAACTATGGCTACACCTTC.

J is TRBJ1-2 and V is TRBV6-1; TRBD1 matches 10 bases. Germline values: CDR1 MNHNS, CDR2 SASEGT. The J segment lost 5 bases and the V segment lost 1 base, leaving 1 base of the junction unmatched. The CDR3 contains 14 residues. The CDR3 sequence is CASSEGTGGYGYTF. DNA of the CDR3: TGTGCCAGCAGTGAAGGGACAGGGGGTTATGGCTACACCTTC.

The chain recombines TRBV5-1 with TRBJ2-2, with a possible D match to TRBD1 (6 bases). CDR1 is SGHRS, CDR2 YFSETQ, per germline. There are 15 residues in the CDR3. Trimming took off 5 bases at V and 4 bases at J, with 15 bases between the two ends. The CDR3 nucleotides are TGCGCCAGCAGTGACACCGGGACAACCACCGGGGAGCTGTTTTTT. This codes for CASSDTGTTTGELFF. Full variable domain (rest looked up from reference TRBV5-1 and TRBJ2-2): KAGVTQTPRYLIKTRGQQVTLSCSPISGHRSVSWYQQTPGQGLQFLFEYFSETQRNKGNFPGRFSGRQFSNSRSEMNVSTLELGDSALYLCASSDTGTTTGELFFGEGSRLTVL.

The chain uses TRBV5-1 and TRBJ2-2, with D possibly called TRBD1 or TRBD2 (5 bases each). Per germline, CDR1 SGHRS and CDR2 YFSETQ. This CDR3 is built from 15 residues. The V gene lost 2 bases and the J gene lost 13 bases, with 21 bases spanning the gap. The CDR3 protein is CASSLVGTDLAGLFF. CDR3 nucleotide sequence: TGCGCCAGCAGCTTAGTCGGGACCGACCTCGCTGGGCTGTTTTTT.

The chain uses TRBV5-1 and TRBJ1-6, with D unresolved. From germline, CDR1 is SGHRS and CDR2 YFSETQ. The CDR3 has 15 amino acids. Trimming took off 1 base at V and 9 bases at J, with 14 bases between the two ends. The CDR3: CASSLYRRTGSPLHF. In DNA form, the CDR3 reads TGCGCCAGCAGCTTGTATAGGCGGACGGGTTCACCCCTCCACTTT.

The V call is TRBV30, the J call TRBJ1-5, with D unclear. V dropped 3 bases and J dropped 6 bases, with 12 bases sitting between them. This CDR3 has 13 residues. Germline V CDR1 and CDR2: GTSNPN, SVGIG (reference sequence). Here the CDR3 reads CAWRDNVGQPQHF. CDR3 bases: TGTGCCTGGAGAGATAACGTCGGTCAGCCCCAGCATTTT.